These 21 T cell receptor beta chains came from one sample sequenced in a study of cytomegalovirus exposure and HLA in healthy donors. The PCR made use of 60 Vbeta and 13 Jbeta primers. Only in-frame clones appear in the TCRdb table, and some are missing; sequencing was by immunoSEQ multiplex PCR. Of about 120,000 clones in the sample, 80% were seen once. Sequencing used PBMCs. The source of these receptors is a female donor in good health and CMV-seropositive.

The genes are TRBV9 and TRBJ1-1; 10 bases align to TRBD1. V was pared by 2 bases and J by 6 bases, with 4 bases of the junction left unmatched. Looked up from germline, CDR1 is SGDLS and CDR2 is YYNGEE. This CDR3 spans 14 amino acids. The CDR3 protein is CASSVGTGVPEAFF. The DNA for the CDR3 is TGTGCCAGCAGCGTGGGGACAGGGGTTCCTGAAGCTTTCTTT.

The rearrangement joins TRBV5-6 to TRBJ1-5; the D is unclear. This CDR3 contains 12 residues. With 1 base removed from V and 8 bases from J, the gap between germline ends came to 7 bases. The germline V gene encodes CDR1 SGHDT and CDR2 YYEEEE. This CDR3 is CASSLRAKPQHF. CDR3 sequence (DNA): TGTGCCAGCAGCTTGAGAGCTAAGCCCCAGCATTTT.

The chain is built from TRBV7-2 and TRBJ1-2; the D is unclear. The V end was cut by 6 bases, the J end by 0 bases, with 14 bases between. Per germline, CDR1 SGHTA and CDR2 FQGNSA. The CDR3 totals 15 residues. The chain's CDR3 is CASRQTAGANYGYTF. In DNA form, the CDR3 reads TGTGCCAGCAGGCAAACGGCGGGAGCTAACTATGGCTACACCTTC.

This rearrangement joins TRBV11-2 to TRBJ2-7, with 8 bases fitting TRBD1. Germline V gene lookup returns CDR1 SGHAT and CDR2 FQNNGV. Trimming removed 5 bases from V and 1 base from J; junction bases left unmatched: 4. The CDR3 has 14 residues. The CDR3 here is CASSRDRGSYEQYF. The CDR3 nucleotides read TGTGCCAGCAGCAGAGACAGGGGATCCTACGAGCAGTACTTC.

CDR3 sequence reads: CASSSSSTDTQYF. As DNA, the CDR3 is TGTGCCAGCAGTTCCTCTAGCACAGATACGCAGTATTTT. The chain uses TRBV7-6 and TRBJ2-3; no reliable D call. The ends were cut back, 6 bases at V and 0 bases at J, with 7 bases in the middle. The CDR3 runs to 13 residues. CDR1 is SGHVS and CDR2 is FNYEAQ in the germline V gene.

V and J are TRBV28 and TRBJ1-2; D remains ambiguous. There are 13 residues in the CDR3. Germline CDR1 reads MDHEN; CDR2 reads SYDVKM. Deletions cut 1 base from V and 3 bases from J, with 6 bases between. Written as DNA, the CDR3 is TGTGCCAGCAGTTTATCACGGGACTATGGCTACACCTTC. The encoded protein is CASSLSRDYGYTF.

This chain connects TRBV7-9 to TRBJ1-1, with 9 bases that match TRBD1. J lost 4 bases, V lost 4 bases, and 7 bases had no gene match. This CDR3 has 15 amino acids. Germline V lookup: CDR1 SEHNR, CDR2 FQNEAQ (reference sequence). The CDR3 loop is CASSYNPGQGTEAFF. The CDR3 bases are TGTGCCAGCAGCTACAATCCGGGACAGGGCACTGAAGCTTTCTTT.

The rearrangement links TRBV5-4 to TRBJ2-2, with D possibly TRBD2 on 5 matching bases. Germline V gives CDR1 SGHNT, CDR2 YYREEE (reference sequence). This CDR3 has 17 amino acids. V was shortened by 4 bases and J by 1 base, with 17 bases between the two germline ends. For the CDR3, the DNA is TGTGCCAGCAGCCGAGGAGGTGGTGACTGGAACACCGGGGAGCTGTTTTTT. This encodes CASSRGGGDWNTGELFF.

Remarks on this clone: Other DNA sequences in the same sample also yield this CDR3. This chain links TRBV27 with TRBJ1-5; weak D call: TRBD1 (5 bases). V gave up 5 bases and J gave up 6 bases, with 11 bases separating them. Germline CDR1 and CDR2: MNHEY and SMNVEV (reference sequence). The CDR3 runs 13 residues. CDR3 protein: CASSLGARQPQHF. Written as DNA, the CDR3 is TGTGCCAGCAGTCTAGGGGCGCGTCAGCCCCAGCATTTT.

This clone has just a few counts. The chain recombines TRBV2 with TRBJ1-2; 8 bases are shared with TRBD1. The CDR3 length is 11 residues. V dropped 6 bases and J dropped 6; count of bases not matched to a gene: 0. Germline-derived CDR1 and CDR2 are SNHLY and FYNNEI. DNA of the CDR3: TGTGCCAGCAGACAGGGGGATGGCTACACCTTC. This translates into CASRQGDGYTF.

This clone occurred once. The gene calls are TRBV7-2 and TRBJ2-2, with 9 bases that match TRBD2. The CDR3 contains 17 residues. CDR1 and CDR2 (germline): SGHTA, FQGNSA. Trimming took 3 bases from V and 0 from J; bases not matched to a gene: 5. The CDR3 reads CASSLGGGAANTGELFF. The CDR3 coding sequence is TGTGCCAGCAGCTTGGGCGGGGGGGCCGCGAACACCGGGGAGCTGTTTTTT.

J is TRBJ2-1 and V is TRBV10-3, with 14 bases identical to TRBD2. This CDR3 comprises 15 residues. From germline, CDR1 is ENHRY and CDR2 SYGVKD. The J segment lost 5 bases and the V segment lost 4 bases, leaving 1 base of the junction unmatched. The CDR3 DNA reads TGTGCCATCAGTGCGGGACTAGCGGGGGACAATGAGCAGTTCTTC. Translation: CAISAGLAGDNEQFF.

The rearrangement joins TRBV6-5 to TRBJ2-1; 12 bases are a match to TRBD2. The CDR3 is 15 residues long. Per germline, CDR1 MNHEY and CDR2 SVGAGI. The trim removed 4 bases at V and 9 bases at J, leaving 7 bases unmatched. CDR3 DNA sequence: TGTGCCAGCAGTTTTCCTAGCGGGGGGGAGTTTGAGCAGTTCTTC. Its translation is CASSFPSGGEFEQFF.

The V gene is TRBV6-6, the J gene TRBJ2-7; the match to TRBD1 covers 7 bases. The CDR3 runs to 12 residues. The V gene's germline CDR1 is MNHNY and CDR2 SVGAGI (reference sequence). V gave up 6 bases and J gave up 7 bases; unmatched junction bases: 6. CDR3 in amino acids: CASRTGAGEQYF. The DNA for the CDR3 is TGTGCCAGCAGAACAGGGGCAGGGGAGCAGTACTTC.

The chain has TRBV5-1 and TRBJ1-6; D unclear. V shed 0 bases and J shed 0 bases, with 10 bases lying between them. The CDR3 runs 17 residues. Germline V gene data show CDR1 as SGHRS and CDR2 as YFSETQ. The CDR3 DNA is TGCGCCAGCAGCTTGGCCCCGGCTAGCTCCTATAATTCACCCCTCCACTTT. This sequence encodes CASSLAPASSYNSPLHF. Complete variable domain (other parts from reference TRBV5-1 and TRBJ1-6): KAGVTQTPRYLIKTRGQQVTLSCSPISGHRSVSWYQQTPGQGLQFLFEYFSETQRNKGNFPGRFSGRQFSNSRSEMNVSTLELGDSALYLCASSLAPASSYNSPLHFGNGTRLTVT.

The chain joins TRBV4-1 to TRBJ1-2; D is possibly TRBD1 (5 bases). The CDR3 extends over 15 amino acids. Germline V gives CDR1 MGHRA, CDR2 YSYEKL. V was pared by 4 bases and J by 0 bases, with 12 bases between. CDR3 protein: CASSLAGGANYGYTF. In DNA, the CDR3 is TGCGCCAGCAGCCTTGCTGGGGGGGCTAACTATGGCTACACCTTC.

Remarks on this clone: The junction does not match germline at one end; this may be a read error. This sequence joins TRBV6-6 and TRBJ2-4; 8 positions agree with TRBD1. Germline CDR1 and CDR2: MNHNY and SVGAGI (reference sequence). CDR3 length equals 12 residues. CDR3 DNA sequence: TGTGCCAGCAGTTACGTAGGACAGGGTGAATTCTTC. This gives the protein CASSYVGQGEFF.

This CDR3 reads CASSQDGPDEKLFF. The CDR3 DNA is TGTGCCAGCAGCCAAGATGGGCCTGACGAAAAACTGTTTTTT. V and J are TRBV4-2 and TRBJ1-4; D is unclear. Germline V CDR1 and CDR2: LGHNA, YNFKEQ. This CDR3 comprises 14 residues. Trimming removed 0 bases from V and 8 bases from J, with 10 bases in between.

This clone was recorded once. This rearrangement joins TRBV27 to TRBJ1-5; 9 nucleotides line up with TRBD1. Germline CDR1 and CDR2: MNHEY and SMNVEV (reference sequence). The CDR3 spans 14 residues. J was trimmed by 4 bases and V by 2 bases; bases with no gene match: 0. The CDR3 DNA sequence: TGTGCCAGCAGTTTAGGGACAGGGAATCAGCCCCAGCATTTT. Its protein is CASSLGTGNQPQHF.

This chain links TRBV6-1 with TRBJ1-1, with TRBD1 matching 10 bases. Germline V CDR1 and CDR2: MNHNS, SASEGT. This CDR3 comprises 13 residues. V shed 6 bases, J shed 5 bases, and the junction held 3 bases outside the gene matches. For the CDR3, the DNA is TGTGCCAGCAGGGACAGGGGGATAACTGAAGCTTTCTTT. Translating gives CASRDRGITEAFF.

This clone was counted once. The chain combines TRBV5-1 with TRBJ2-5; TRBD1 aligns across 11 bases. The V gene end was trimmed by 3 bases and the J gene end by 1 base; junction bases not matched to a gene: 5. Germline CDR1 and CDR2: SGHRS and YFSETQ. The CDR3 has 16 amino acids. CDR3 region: CASSWGDRGFQETQYF. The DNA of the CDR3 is TGCGCCAGCAGCTGGGGGGACAGGGGGTTCCAAGAGACCCAGTACTTC.